A single sample gave rise to the 22 T cell receptor beta chains below, sequenced in a study of CD8 T cells in Susac syndrome. RNA, at about 0.45 to 1 ug, was reverse transcribed with random hexamers. TCRdb redid the calling of the immunoSEQ multiplex PCR reads with MiXCR, one entry per CDR3 protein. The sample consists of 170,000 or so distinct CDR3 sequences, 85% to 95% of them appearing once. The sequencing sample was made of CD8+ T cells from PBMCs. These receptors all come from a human donor with multiple sclerosis.

The gene calls are TRBV12-3 or TRBV12-4 and TRBJ1-4; tentatively, D is TRBD1 (5 bases). The CDR3 is 14 amino acids. Trimming removed 5 bases from V and 3 bases from J, with 10 bases in between. The CDR3 coding sequence is TGTGCCAGCAGTCTCGGGACCTCTAATGAAAAACTGTTTTTT. As protein: CASSLGTSNEKLFF.

The chain links TRBV9 to TRBJ1-1, with TRBD1 matching 7 bases. Per the germline V gene, CDR1 is SGDLS and CDR2 is YYNGEE. With 6 bases clipped from V and 4 bases from J, the junction kept 9 bases outside the gene matches. This CDR3 spans 14 amino acids. The CDR3 loop reads CASTEGGLPTEAFF. The CDR3 bases are TGTGCCAGCACAGAAGGGGGCCTTCCCACTGAAGCTTTCTTT.

The chain uses TRBV20-1 and TRBJ2-7; D may be TRBD1 (6 bases). The ends were cut back, 5 bases at V and 2 bases at J, with 13 bases in the middle. The CDR3 covers 13 residues. Per germline, CDR1 DFQATT and CDR2 SNEGSKA (reference sequence). The CDR3, as DNA: TGCAGTGCTTCCTCGACAGGCGCCTACGAGCAGTACTTC. Its translation is CSASSTGAYEQYF.

This rearrangement joins TRBV24-1 to TRBJ2-5, with D possibly being TRBD1 (7 bases). The V gene lost 10 bases and the J gene lost 4 bases, with 18 bases spanning the gap. CDR3 length: 14 amino acids. Germline V gives CDR1 KGHDR, CDR2 SFDVKD. The CDR3 DNA sequence: TGTGCCACTTCAGGGGGGACATTCGGAGAGACCCAGTACTTC. This translates into CATSGGTFGETQYF.

The chain has TRBV7-9 and TRBJ1-4, with D uncertain. V lost 8 bases, J lost 8 bases, and 18 bases lay in between. Germline CDR1 is SEHNR and CDR2 is FQNEAQ (reference sequence). CDR3 length: 14 amino acids. The CDR3 coding sequence is TGTGCCAGCTCTGGTGGAGGTGGCCGGGAAAAACTGTTTTTT. Residues: CASSGGGGREKLFF.

The chain couples TRBV20-1 to TRBJ2-7; 7 bases match TRBD2. Trimming removed 0 bases from V and 0 bases from J; junction bases left unmatched: 17. The CDR3 loop spans 19 amino acids. Germline values: CDR1 DFQATT, CDR2 SNEGSKA (reference sequence). The DNA of the CDR3 is TGCAGTGCTAGAGATTCCAGGCTAGCGGAGATCCCAAGCTCCTACGAGCAGTACTTC. Encoded protein: CSARDSRLAEIPSSYEQYF.

This clonotype was picked up one time. The rearrangement joins TRBV9 to TRBJ1-2; possibly TRBD1 for D (5 bases). The CDR3 contains 14 residues. V dropped 3 bases and J dropped 4 bases, with 13 bases sitting between them. Germline V CDR1 and CDR2: SGDLS, YYNGEE. Here the CDR3 reads CASSAGGGGYGYTF. DNA of the CDR3: TGTGCCAGCAGCGCCGGCGGCGGGGGCTATGGCTACACCTTC.

The chain joins TRBV3-1 to TRBJ2-7, with D uncertain. The germline CDR1 and CDR2 sequences are LGHDT and YNNKEL (reference sequence). V was clipped by 1 base and J by 3 bases, with 13 bases between them. This CDR3 spans 15 amino acids. In DNA form, the CDR3 reads TGTGCCAGCAGCCAAGGGCATTCCCCCCTCTACGAGCAGTACTTC. Amino acid sequence: CASSQGHSPLYEQYF.

This rearrangement joins TRBV29-1 to TRBJ1-1; 7 nucleotides line up with TRBD1. The CDR3 is 11 amino acids. Per the germline V gene, CDR1 is SQVTM and CDR2 is ANQGSEA. With V trimmed by 6 bases and J by 8 bases, 6 bases remained unmatched. The CDR3 loop reads CSVHVDREAFF. The CDR3 nucleotides read TGCAGCGTCCATGTGGACAGGGAAGCTTTCTTT.

The chain uses TRBV28 and TRBJ1-2; D unresolved. This CDR3 region has 11 residues. CDR1 MDHEN and CDR2 SYDVKM come from the germline V gene. V was cut by 4 bases and J by 8 bases, with 8 bases left in between. The DNA of the CDR3 is TGTGCCAGCAGTTCCACCGGGGGCTACACCTTC. Protein: CASSSTGGYTF.

The chain has TRBV11-2 and TRBJ1-6, with no clear D. V lost 3 bases to trimming and J lost 0 bases, with 12 bases between them. The CDR3 runs 17 residues. CDR1 SGHAT and CDR2 FQNNGV come from the germline V gene. CDR3 in DNA: TGTGCCAGCAGCTTTAATTCGATCTTCTCCTATAATTCACCCCTCCACTTT. Encoded protein: CASSFNSIFSYNSPLHF.

This clonotype was recorded only once. V and J are TRBV20-1 and TRBJ2-3, with 9 bases that match TRBD1. The CDR3 spans 14 residues. V was pared by 7 bases and J by 2 bases, with 7 bases of the junction left unmatched. Looked up from germline, CDR1 is DFQATT and CDR2 is SNEGSKA (reference sequence). As DNA, the CDR3 is TGCAGTGTTGCGACAGGGGGGTTCACAGATACGCAGTATTTT. Translation gives CSVATGGFTDTQYF.

V and J are TRBV20-1 and TRBJ2-1, with 14 bases that match TRBD2. Germline lookup yields CDR1 DFQATT and CDR2 SNEGSKA (reference sequence). The CDR3 is made up of 16 amino acids. With V trimmed by 3 bases and J by 6 bases, 7 bases remained unmatched. This CDR3 is CSASLTSGRAGNEQFF. CDR3 nucleotides: TGCAGTGCTAGTTTGACTAGCGGGAGGGCCGGCAATGAGCAGTTCTTC.

This rearrangement joins TRBV20-1 to TRBJ1-2; weak D call: TRBD1 (6 bases). V lost 4 bases and J 5 bases, leaving 23 bases between the germline ends. CDR1 is DFQATT and CDR2 is SNEGSKA in the germline V gene (reference sequence). The CDR3 is made up of 16 amino acids. The CDR3 reads CSAIEEQGIFHYGYTF. The DNA of the CDR3 is TGCAGTGCTATTGAAGAACAGGGTATTTTCCATTATGGCTACACCTTC.

A single count supports this clonotype. The J gene is TRBJ2-1, the V gene TRBV12-3 or TRBV12-4; 8 nucleotides match TRBD2. V trimming: 7 bases; J trimming: 7 bases; junction bases outside the gene matches: 9. This CDR3 region has 14 residues. CDR3 region: CASKETGGLNEQFF. The CDR3 DNA reads TGTGCCAGCAAGGAGACGGGGGGGCTAAATGAGCAGTTCTTC.

This chain joins TRBV15 and TRBJ1-5; unclear D gene. The CDR3 covers 12 residues. V was cut by 8 bases and J by 1 base, with 6 bases left in between. In germline, CDR1 is LNHNV, CDR2 YYDKDF (reference sequence). The CDR3 here is CATRGSNQPQHF. CDR3 coding DNA: TGTGCCACCCGGGGAAGCAATCAGCCCCAGCATTTT. Variable domain in full (rest from reference TRBV15 and TRBJ1-5): DAMVIQNPRYQVTQFGKPVTLSCSQTLNHNVMYWYQQKSSQAPKLLFHYYDKDFNNEADTPDNFQSRRPNTSFCFLDIRSPGLGDTAMYLCATRGSNQPQHFGDGTRLSIL.

The CDR3 DNA follows: TGTGCCATCAGTGACCCCGCGGAGGGGGCCTACGAGCAGTACTTC. It yields the protein CAISDPAEGAYEQYF. This sequence joins TRBV10-3 and TRBJ2-7, with D perhaps assigned TRBD1 or TRBD2 (6 bases each). The V end was cut by 3 bases, the J end by 2 bases, with 14 bases between. This CDR3 comprises 15 residues. The germline gives CDR1 ENHRY, CDR2 SYGVKD.

The chain combines TRBV7-9 with TRBJ1-1; D gene ambiguous. There are 13 residues in the CDR3. V was trimmed by 7 bases and J by 1 base, leaving 10 bases between them. In germline, CDR1 is SEHNR, CDR2 FQNEAQ (reference sequence). The CDR3 DNA follows: TGTGCCAGCATCCTAGATCGGAACACTGAAGCTTTCTTT. Its translation is CASILDRNTEAFF.

The rearrangement uses TRBV28 and TRBJ1-2; D might be TRBD1 (5 bases). The CDR3 covers 15 residues. V was cut by 7 bases and J by 4 bases, with 19 bases left in between. CDR1 MDHEN and CDR2 SYDVKM come from the germline V gene. In DNA, the CDR3 is TGTGCCAGCATCCATGGGGGGGAATTGGGCTATGGCTACACCTTC. Amino acid sequence: CASIHGGELGYGYTF.

The chain joins TRBV13 to TRBJ2-1; 9 nucleotides align to TRBD1. CDR3 size: 17 residues. The V and J ends lost 4 bases and 3 bases, in that order; junction bases with no gene match: 10. Germline V gene sequence: CDR1 PRHDT, CDR2 FYEKMQ (reference sequence). The CDR3 nucleotides read TGTGCCAGCAGCTACCCCACCGGGACAGGGTTCTACAATGAGCAGTTCTTC. Translating gives CASSYPTGTGFYNEQFF.

The chain uses TRBV6-5 and TRBJ1-3, with 7 nucleotides matching TRBD1. The CDR3 has 14 residues. Germline CDR1 reads MNHEY; CDR2 reads SVGAGI. V lost 6 bases and J lost 0; bases outside the gene matches: 2. The CDR3 region has the DNA TGTGCCAGCAGCTCAGGGGGCTCTGGAAACACCATATATTTT. Its protein product is CASSSGGSGNTIYF.

The chain couples TRBV14 to TRBJ2-1, with unresolved D. The CDR3 has 15 amino acids. Trimming took 2 bases from V and 0 from J, leaving 8 bases between them. The germline CDR1 and CDR2 sequences are SGHDN and FVKESK. In DNA form, the CDR3 reads TGTGCCAGCAGCCAAAAGGAAAGCTCCTACAATGAGCAGTTCTTC. Translation gives CASSQKESSYNEQFF. The complete variable domain, with remaining parts taken from reference TRBV14 and TRBJ2-1, reads EAGVTQFPSHSVIEKGQTVTLRCDPISGHDNLYWYRRVMGKEIKFLLHFVKESKQDESGMPNNRFLAERTGGTYSTLKVQPAELEDSGVYFCASSQKESSYNEQFFGPGTRLTVL.